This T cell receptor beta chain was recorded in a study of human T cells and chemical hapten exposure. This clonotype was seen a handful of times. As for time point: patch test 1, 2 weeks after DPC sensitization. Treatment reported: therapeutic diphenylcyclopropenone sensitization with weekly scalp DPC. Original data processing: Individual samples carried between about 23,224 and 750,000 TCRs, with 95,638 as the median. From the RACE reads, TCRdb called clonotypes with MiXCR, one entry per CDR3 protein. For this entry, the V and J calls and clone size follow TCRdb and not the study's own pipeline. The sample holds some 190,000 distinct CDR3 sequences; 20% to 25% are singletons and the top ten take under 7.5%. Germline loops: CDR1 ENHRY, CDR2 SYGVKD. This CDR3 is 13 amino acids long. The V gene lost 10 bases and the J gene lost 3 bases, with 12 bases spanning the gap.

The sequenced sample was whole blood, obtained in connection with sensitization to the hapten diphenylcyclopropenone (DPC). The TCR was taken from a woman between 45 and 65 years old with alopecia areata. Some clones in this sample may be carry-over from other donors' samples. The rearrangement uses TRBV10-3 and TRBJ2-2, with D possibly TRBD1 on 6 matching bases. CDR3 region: CATYRDDTGELFF. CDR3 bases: TGTGCCACCTACAGGGATGACACCGGGGAGCTGTTTTTT.